Included here is one T cell receptor beta chain sequence, with context. The repertoire was sequenced with immunoSEQ multiplex PCR; TCRdb's copy has only in-frame clones and lacks some. The table lists about 100,000 clones, 90% to 95% of them singletons. The data originate from a study of blood T cell repertoires in COVID-19. Whole-study context: From the United States, Italy and Spain came samples of acute and convalescent COVID-19. In each case, the material was cDNA or gDNA derived from T cells, B-cell-depleted T cells, or PBMCs.

Germline V lookup: CDR1 SGHRS, CDR2 YFSETQ. This CDR3 comprises 16 residues. Losses at the gene ends were 0 bases for V and 2 bases for J; bases not matched to a gene: 6. The specimen was peripheral blood. The genes are TRBV5-1 and TRBJ2-5, with TRBD2 matching over 8 bases. The receptor's source is a man between 45 and 60 years old with active COVID-19. The CDR3 protein is CASSLGITSGQETQYF. CDR3 DNA sequence: TGCGCCAGCAGCTTGGGGATAACTAGCGGACAAGAGACCCAGTACTTC.